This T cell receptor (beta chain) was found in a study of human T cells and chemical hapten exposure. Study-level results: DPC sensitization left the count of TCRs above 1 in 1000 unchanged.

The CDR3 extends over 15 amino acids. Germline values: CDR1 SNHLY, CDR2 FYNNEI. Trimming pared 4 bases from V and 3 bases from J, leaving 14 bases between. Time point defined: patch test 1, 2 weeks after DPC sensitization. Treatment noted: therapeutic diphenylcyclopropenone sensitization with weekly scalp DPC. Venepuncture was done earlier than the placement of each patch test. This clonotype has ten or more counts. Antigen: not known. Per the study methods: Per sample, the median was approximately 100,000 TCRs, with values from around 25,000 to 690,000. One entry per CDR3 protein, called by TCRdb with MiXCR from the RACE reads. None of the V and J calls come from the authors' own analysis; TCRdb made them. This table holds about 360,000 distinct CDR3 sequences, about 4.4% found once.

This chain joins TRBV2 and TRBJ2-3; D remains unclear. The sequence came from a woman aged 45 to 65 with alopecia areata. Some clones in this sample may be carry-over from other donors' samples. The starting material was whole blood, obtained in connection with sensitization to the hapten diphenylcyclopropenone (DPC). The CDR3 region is CASSVARSKTDTQYF. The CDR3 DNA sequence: TGTGCCAGCAGTGTCGCTAGGTCAAAAACAGATACGCAGTATTTT.